The 8 T cell receptor beta chains given below trace back to one sample, sequenced in a study of T-cell memory formation after mild COVID-19. TCRdb re-called the 5' RACE reads with MiXCR, one entry per CDR3 protein. The table lists under 350,000 distinct CDR3 sequences, about 17% of them singletons. Sequences were obtained from PBMCs or a T cell subset sorted from them (not recorded which). These receptors all stem from a man aged 18 to 30 who had mild COVID-19 (a few samples of this study predate the infection). Cell type and time point are not known.

With respect to this clonotype: Its ends do not fully match the called genes, so a read error is possible. The chain combines TRBV12-3 or TRBV12-4 with TRBJ1-4; the match to TRBD1 covers 10 bases. This CDR3 contains 17 residues. The CDR3 DNA reads as TGTGCCAGCAGCTTAGGACAGGGGGGGACAACTAATGAAAAACTGTTTTTT. This gives the protein CASSLGQGGTTNEKLFF.

The table lists this clonotype with a few counts. The chain joins TRBV15 to TRBJ1-1, with D maybe TRBD1 (5 bases). This CDR3 contains 15 residues. The germline V gene encodes CDR1 LNHNV and CDR2 YYDKDF (reference sequence). Trimming pared 0 bases from V and 1 base from J, leaving 9 bases between. The CDR3 spells CATSRDRVSNTEAFF. DNA of the CDR3: TGTGCCACCAGCAGAGACAGGGTTTCGAACACTGAAGCTTTCTTT.

This clonotype was counted a few times. This sequence joins TRBV5-1 and TRBJ1-6; D is perhaps TRBD1 (5 bases). Per the germline V gene, CDR1 is SGHRS and CDR2 is YFSETQ. The V gene lost 4 bases and the J gene lost 11 bases, with 13 bases spanning the gap. The CDR3 consists of 13 residues. CDR3 coding DNA: TGCGCCAGCAGCATTGGGACTGTTACACCCCTCCACTTT. Translated, it gives CASSIGTVTPLHF.

This rearrangement joins TRBV7-9 to TRBJ1-6; TRBD1 aligns across 9 bases. CDR1 is SEHNR and CDR2 is FQNEAQ in the germline V gene (reference sequence). V dropped 1 base and J dropped 7; count of bases not matched to a gene: 5. This CDR3 contains 16 residues. The CDR3 protein is CASSLGTGASNSPLHF. The DNA for the CDR3 is TGTGCCAGCAGCTTAGGGACAGGGGCCTCAAATTCACCCCTCCACTTT.

The CDR3 here is CASSSPIRDRSYEQYV. The CDR3 DNA is TGCGCCAGCAGTTCACCGATCCGGGACAGGTCCTACGAGCAGTACGTC. The chain links TRBV5-1 to TRBJ2-7, with TRBD1 matching over 8 bases. With V trimmed by 5 bases and J by 1 base, 11 bases remained unmatched. The CDR3 is 16 amino acids. CDR1 SGHRS and CDR2 YFSETQ come from the germline V gene.

The gene calls are TRBV6-7 and TRBJ1-6, with TRBD1 identical over 10 bases. TRBV6-7 is placed among ORFs of uncertain function. V was clipped by 4 bases and J by 7 bases; unmatched bases: 10. The CDR3 covers 17 residues. The CDR3 is CASSSPPTGGLNSPLHF. DNA for the CDR3: TGTGCCAGCAGTTCCCCCCCGACAGGGGGCCTCAATTCACCCCTCCACTTT.

The chain recombines TRBV4-3 with TRBJ2-6; tentatively, D is TRBD2 (5 bases). Germline CDR1 reads LGHNA; CDR2 reads YSLEER. V was clipped by 3 bases and J by 0 bases, with 12 bases between them. This CDR3 contains 17 residues. This chain's CDR3 is CASSQDSRGSGANVLTF. DNA of the CDR3: TGCGCCAGCAGCCAGGACTCCCGAGGCTCTGGGGCCAACGTCCTGACTTTC.

This chain uses TRBV5-1 with TRBJ2-7, with 13 bases that match TRBD2. The ends lost 1 base at V and 3 bases at J; junction bases unmatched: 7. Germline lookup yields CDR1 SGHRS and CDR2 YFSETQ. The CDR3 length is 17 residues. CDR3 bases: TGCGCCAGCAGCTTGACTAGCGGGGGGGAAAAAGTCTACGAGCAGTACTTC. Translation: CASSLTSGGEKVYEQYF.